The 10 T cell receptor beta chains in this list originate from one sample, sequenced in a study of control samples from healthy donors and cancer patients. Only in-frame clones appear in the TCRdb table, and some are missing; sequencing was by immunoSEQ multiplex PCR. The sample has 150,000 or so clones; approximately 86% are singletons. The sample comprised blood. These receptors came from a man aged 18 to 30 in good health.

Many counts were recorded for this clone. The chain uses TRBV15 and TRBJ1-2; 7 bases match TRBD1. CDR3 size: 14 residues. Germline CDR1 LNHNV, CDR2 YYDKDF (reference sequence). Germline trimming cut 3 bases from V and 7 bases from J; bases unmatched to any gene: 8. This chain's CDR3 is CATSSRRTGGGYTF. CDR3 bases: TGTGCCACCAGCAGCCGCAGGACAGGAGGTGGCTACACCTTC.

This chain links TRBV9 with TRBJ1-1; D not certain. CDR1 and CDR2 (germline): SGDLS, YYNGEE. With 3 bases removed from V and 0 bases from J, the gap between germline ends came to 6 bases. CDR3 size: 13 residues. CDR3 DNA: TGTGCCAGCAGCGGCACGGTGAACACTGAAGCTTTCTTT. Its translation: CASSGTVNTEAFF.

The CDR3 sequence: CASSLNRGAGYTF. For the CDR3, the DNA is TGTGCCAGCAGCTTAAACAGGGGGGCTGGCTACACCTTC. The chain links TRBV5-4 to TRBJ1-2; 8 bases are shared with TRBD1. V trimming: 2 bases; J trimming: 7 bases; junction bases outside the gene matches: 4. Germline V gene data show CDR1 as SGHNT and CDR2 as YYREEE (reference sequence). This CDR3 has 13 amino acids. Complete variable domain (other parts from reference TRBV5-4 and TRBJ1-2): ETGVTQSPTHLIKTRGQQVTLRCSSQSGHNTVSWYQQALGQGPQFIFQYYREEENGRGNFPPRFSGLQFPNYSSELNVNALELDDSALYLCASSLNRGAGYTFGSGTRLTVV.

This clone has just one count. V gene TRBV6-6 combines with J gene TRBJ1-6; no definite D call. The CDR3 runs 12 residues. Trimming removed 7 bases at V and 8 bases at J, with 9 bases between. CDR1 and CDR2 (germline): MNHNY, SVGAGI (reference sequence). The CDR3 reads CASNFEDSPLHF. CDR3 nucleotides: TGTGCCAGCAACTTTGAGGATTCACCCCTCCACTTT.

The V call is TRBV7-9, the J call TRBJ2-3; possible D gene TRBD1, 6 bases. The V gene lost 3 bases and the J gene lost 0 bases, with 13 bases spanning the gap. CDR3 length equals 16 residues. CDR1 and CDR2 (germline): SEHNR, FQNEAQ (reference sequence). For the CDR3, the DNA is TGTGCCAGCAGCTTCACCCGGGACATCAGCACAGATACGCAGTATTTT. This sequence encodes CASSFTRDISTDTQYF.

The count of this clone is one. The chain has TRBV5-8 and TRBJ2-7; 8 bases fit TRBD1. V was clipped by 3 bases and J by 2 bases; unmatched bases: 4. CDR3 length: 14 residues. The germline gives CDR1 SGHTS, CDR2 YDEGEE. CDR3 nucleotides: TGTGCCAGCAGCTGGGGGACAGGTACCTACGAGCAGTACTTC. Residues: CASSWGTGTYEQYF.

The genes are TRBV2 and TRBJ1-6; D uncertain. The CDR3 is 13 residues long. Trimming left V 6 bases short and J 10 bases short, with 13 bases between. CDR1 is SNHLY and CDR2 is FYNNEI in the germline V gene. CDR3 loop: CASRRVGRSPLHF. CDR3 DNA: TGTGCCAGCAGGAGGGTTGGCAGATCACCCCTCCACTTT.

This sequence joins TRBV7-2 and TRBJ2-7; TRBD2 aligns across 9 bases. Trimming cost V 1 base and J 7 bases; bases outside gene matches: 5. The CDR3 extends over 14 amino acids. Germline V gene lookup returns CDR1 SGHTA and CDR2 FQGNSA. The DNA of the CDR3 is TGTGCCAGCAGCTTAGGCGGGGGGGACTGGGAGCAGTACTTC. It translates to CASSLGGGDWEQYF.

The chain is built from TRBV4-3 and TRBJ1-2, with 9 bases identical to TRBD1. Germline trimming cut 5 bases from V and 8 bases from J; bases unmatched to any gene: 12. CDR1 LGHNA and CDR2 YSLEER come from the germline V gene. The CDR3 has 15 residues. The DNA of the CDR3 is TGCGCCAGCAGCGCCCGACAGGGGGTCGACTTGGGCTACACCTTC. This sequence encodes CASSARQGVDLGYTF.

The chain employs TRBV13 and TRBJ1-4; 7 nucleotides align to TRBD1. The CDR3 totals 15 residues. Germline V gives CDR1 PRHDT, CDR2 FYEKMQ (reference sequence). J lost 5 bases, V lost 1 base, and 4 bases had no gene match. This CDR3 is CASSLEGAKNEKLFF. The DNA of the CDR3 is TGTGCCAGCAGCTTAGAGGGGGCGAAAAATGAAAAACTGTTTTTT.